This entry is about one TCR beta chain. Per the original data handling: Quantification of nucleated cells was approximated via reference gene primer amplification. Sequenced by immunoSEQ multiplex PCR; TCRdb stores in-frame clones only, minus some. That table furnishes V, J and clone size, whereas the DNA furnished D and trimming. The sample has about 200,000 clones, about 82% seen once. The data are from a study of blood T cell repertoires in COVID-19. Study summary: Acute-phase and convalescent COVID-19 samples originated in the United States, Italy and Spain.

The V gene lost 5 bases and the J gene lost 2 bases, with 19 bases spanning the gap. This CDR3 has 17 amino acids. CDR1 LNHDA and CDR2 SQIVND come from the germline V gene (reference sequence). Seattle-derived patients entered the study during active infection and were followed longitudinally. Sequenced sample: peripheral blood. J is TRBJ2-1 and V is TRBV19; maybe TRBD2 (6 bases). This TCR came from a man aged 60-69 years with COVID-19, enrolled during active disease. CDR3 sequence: CASSHPPGRRTYNEQFF. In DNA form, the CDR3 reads TGTGCCAGTAGTCACCCGCCTGGGAGGCGAACCTACAATGAGCAGTTCTTC. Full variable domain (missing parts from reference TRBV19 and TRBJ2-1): DGGITQSPKYLFRKEGQNVTLSCEQNLNHDAMYWYRQDPGQGLRLIYYSQIVNDFQKGDIAEGYSVSREKKESFPLTVTSAQKNPTAFYLCASSHPPGRRTYNEQFFGPGTRLTVL.